This passage covers 18 T cell receptor beta chains from one sample sequenced in a study of CD8 T cells in ankylosing spondylitis listed by TCRdb under 2017. The library was generated by 5' RACE. Sequencing used an Illumina HiSeq 2500. The public reads were reanalyzed by TCRdb: fastp trimming at Q25, MiXCR alignment, in-frame beta chains only. Identical CDR3 protein sequences are pooled into one entry, listed with their most common genes and DNA. Present in this sample are some 250,000 distinct CDR3 sequences, approximately 12% of which were seen just once. The ten top clones hold 5.5% to 8% of the sample. Sample: blood, either unsorted or a sorted T cell fraction (not recorded which). Source of these receptors: a male donor with ankylosing spondylitis or in good health (not recorded which).

This clonotype was seen many times. The CDR3 nucleotides read TGCGCCAGCAGCGGAATGGCAGGAGGAAACACCATATATTTT. It specifies CASSGMAGGNTIYF. The V call is TRBV5-1, the J call TRBJ1-3; no clear D. The CDR3 contains 14 residues. CDR1 and CDR2 (germline): SGHRS, YFSETQ. Trimming removed 4 bases from V and 4 bases from J, with 12 bases in between.

At least ten counts were recorded for this clonotype. The chain links TRBV12-3 or TRBV12-4 to TRBJ1-1, with D possibly TRBD1 on 5 matching bases. This CDR3 has 13 amino acids. V was shortened by 5 bases and J by 3 bases, with 10 bases between the two germline ends. CDR3 region: CASSPSGYTEAFF. Written as DNA, the CDR3 is TGTGCCAGCAGTCCATCAGGGTACACTGAAGCTTTCTTT.

This clonotype was recorded many times. CDR3 coding DNA: TGTGCCAGCAGCCCCATGGGAGTAGCGGGAGGTACATCCTACGAGCAGTACTTC. Its translation is CASSPMGVAGGTSYEQYF. This rearrangement joins TRBV7-8 to TRBJ2-7, with 10 positions matching TRBD2. The germline CDR1 and CDR2 sequences are SGHVS and FQNEAQ. The V gene end was trimmed by 5 bases and the J gene end by 1 base; junction bases not matched to a gene: 14. The CDR3 length is 18 residues. The full variable domain, completed using reference TRBV7-8 and TRBJ2-7, is GAGVSQSPRYKVAKRGQDVALRCDPISGHVSLFWYQQALGQGPEFLTYFQNEAQLDKSGLPSDRFFAERPEGSVSTLKIQRTQQEDSAVYLCASSPMGVAGGTSYEQYFGPGTRLTVT.

This clonotype was counted only a few times. The chain is built from TRBV7-8 and TRBJ2-3; D is unclear. From germline, CDR1 is SGHVS and CDR2 FQNEAQ. The CDR3 has 16 amino acids. The germline V and J ends were trimmed by 7 bases and 0 bases, with 17 bases remaining between them. The CDR3 loop reads CASTPSADLSTDTQYF. The CDR3 DNA follows: TGTGCCAGCACCCCCTCAGCTGACTTAAGCACAGATACGCAGTATTTT.

V usage is TRBV20-1 and J usage is TRBJ2-7; D unclear. This CDR3 comprises 14 residues. V was shortened by 1 base and J by 0 bases, with 10 bases between the two germline ends. The V gene's germline CDR1 is DFQATT and CDR2 SNEGSKA (reference sequence). The CDR3 region is CSARALESSYEQYF. Written as DNA, the CDR3 is TGCAGTGCTAGAGCTCTGGAAAGCTCCTACGAGCAGTACTTC.

This clonotype was observed a few times. The chain couples TRBV27 to TRBJ2-5, with 8 bases aligning to TRBD1. There are 14 residues in the CDR3. V trimming: 5 bases; J trimming: 5 bases; junction bases outside the gene matches: 7. Germline CDR1 MNHEY, CDR2 SMNVEV (reference sequence). The CDR3 reads CASSPMTGDETQYF. DNA of the CDR3: TGTGCCAGCAGTCCCATGACAGGGGATGAGACCCAGTACTTC.

This clonotype was seen only a few times. The chain couples TRBV28 to TRBJ1-5, with 8 nucleotides matching TRBD1. Germline V gives CDR1 MDHEN, CDR2 SYDVKM. J gave up 6 bases and V 7 bases, and 11 bases lay outside the gene matches. This CDR3 region has 15 residues. This CDR3 is CASNKDRGNGQPQHF. CDR3 DNA: TGTGCCAGCAATAAAGACAGGGGCAATGGTCAGCCCCAGCATTTT.

The CDR3: CASSSAGGVEDTQYF. CDR3 nucleotides: TGTGCCAGCAGCTCGGCCGGGGGCGTGGAAGATACGCAGTATTTT. V is TRBV7-3 and J is TRBJ2-3; D is tentatively TRBD1 or TRBD2 (6 bases each). V shed 4 bases and J shed 5 bases, with 16 bases lying between them. The CDR3 totals 15 residues. Germline V gives CDR1 SGHTA, CDR2 FQGTGA.

This clonotype was counted ten times or more. The chain combines TRBV5-1 with TRBJ1-1; D gene uncertain. Trimming took 1 base from V and 1 from J, leaving 8 bases between them. The CDR3 spans 14 residues. Germline CDR1 and CDR2: SGHRS and YFSETQ. CDR3 protein: CASSLNSGNTEAFF. The CDR3 nucleotides read TGCGCCAGCAGCTTGAATTCAGGGAACACTGAAGCTTTCTTT.

This clonotype has a count of ten or more. The chain combines TRBV5-1 with TRBJ2-3; TRBD1 aligns across 9 bases. Germline loops: CDR1 SGHRS, CDR2 YFSETQ. CDR3 length: 15 residues. Trimming took 4 bases from V and 3 from J; bases not matched to a gene: 6. CDR3 nucleotide sequence: TGCGCCAGCAGCCGAGCCGGGACAGGGACAGATACGCAGTATTTT. It is translated as CASSRAGTGTDTQYF.

This clonotype came up many times. This chain uses TRBV5-1 with TRBJ2-3; no clear D. The CDR3 is 10 residues long. V was pared by 9 bases and J by 2 bases, with 4 bases between. Per the germline V gene, CDR1 is SGHRS and CDR2 is YFSETQ. In DNA form, the CDR3 reads TGCGCCACCGACACAGATACGCAGTATTTT. Encoded protein: CATDTDTQYF.

This clonotype showed up many times. The CDR3 coding sequence is TGTGCCAGCAGCGTCCTGGACAGTAACACCGGGGAGCTGTTTTTT. Its protein product is CASSVLDSNTGELFF. The rearrangement uses TRBV9 and TRBJ2-2, with a weak D call TRBD1 (6 bases). V lost 2 bases, J lost 2 bases, and 10 bases lay in between. This CDR3 contains 15 residues. Germline-derived CDR1 and CDR2 are SGDLS and YYNGEE.

This clonotype has ten or more counts. This chain joins TRBV7-8 and TRBJ2-1; 12 bases are shared with TRBD2. The CDR3 sequence is 17 residues long. The junction had 5 bases not matched to a gene; V was cut back by 5 bases and J by 0 bases. Germline loops: CDR1 SGHVS, CDR2 FQNEAQ. CDR3 in amino acids: CASSPLAGGSSYNEQFF. Here the CDR3 DNA reads TGTGCCAGCAGCCCCCTAGCGGGGGGGTCCTCCTACAATGAGCAGTTCTTC.

This clonotype appeared a few times. The chain uses TRBV7-9 and TRBJ2-1, with a weak D call TRBD2 (6 bases). The germline V and J ends were trimmed by 8 bases and 0 bases, with 17 bases remaining between them. Germline V gene lookup returns CDR1 SEHNR and CDR2 FQNEAQ (reference sequence). The CDR3 loop spans 16 amino acids. CDR3 coding DNA: TGTGCCAGCCAAACGCCCGCGGGGAGCTCCTACAATGAGCAGTTCTTC. Encoded protein: CASQTPAGSSYNEQFF. Drawing the rest from reference TRBV7-9 and TRBJ2-1, the complete variable domain is DTGVSQNPRHKITKRGQNVTFRCDPISEHNRLYWYRQTLGQGPEFLTYFQNEAQLEKSRLLSDRFSAERPKGSFSTLEIQRTEQGDSAMYLCASQTPAGSSYNEQFFGPGTRLTVL.

The table lists this clonotype with a few counts. The chain has TRBV11-2 and TRBJ2-1; D is ambiguous. Trimming pared 5 bases from V and 7 bases from J, leaving 6 bases between. This CDR3 has 11 amino acids. Germline CDR1 is SGHAT and CDR2 is FQNNGV. For the CDR3, the DNA is TGTGCCAGCAGCCAACCTAATGAGCAGTTCTTC. It encodes CASSQPNEQFF.

A few counts support this clonotype. This chain joins TRBV6-5 and TRBJ2-7; D unclear. This CDR3 contains 11 residues. The V end lost 5 bases, the J end lost 3 bases, and 5 bases lay between the germline ends. Germline loops: CDR1 MNHEY, CDR2 SVGAGI. The CDR3 spells CASSKNYEQYF. CDR3 nucleotide sequence: TGTGCCAGCAGTAAAAACTACGAGCAGTACTTC.

V usage is TRBV7-6 and J usage is TRBJ1-5; D perhaps matches TRBD1 (6 bases). The CDR3 length is 15 residues. V was trimmed by 1 base and J by 3 bases, leaving 10 bases between them. Germline-derived CDR1 and CDR2 are SGHVS and FNYEAQ. CDR3 loop: CASSLGRGYNQPQHF. CDR3 bases: TGTGCCAGCAGCTTAGGCAGGGGTTACAATCAGCCCCAGCATTTT. Full variable domain (rest looked up from reference TRBV7-6 and TRBJ1-5): GAGVSQSPRYKVTKRGQDVALRCDPISGHVSLYWYRQALGQGPEFLTYFNYEAQQDKSGLPNDRFSAERPEGSISTLTIQRTEQRDSAMYRCASSLGRGYNQPQHFGDGTRLSIL.

At least ten counts were recorded for this clonotype. The chain couples TRBV12-3 or TRBV12-4 to TRBJ1-2; D remains ambiguous. CDR3 size: 13 residues. Trimming took 6 bases from V and 2 from J, leaving 10 bases between them. CDR3 region: CASSLQQNYGYTF. The CDR3, as DNA: TGTGCCAGCAGCCTCCAGCAAAACTATGGCTACACCTTC.